What follows are 12 T cell receptor beta chains derived from one specimen sequenced in a study of lymphopenia after photon versus proton radiotherapy. Assay used: immunoSEQ multiplex PCR; TCRdb lists only in-frame clones, some missing. The repertoire has some 26,000 clones, over 80% of them found once; the top ten carry under 4.5%. The specimen comprised peripheral blood, sampled from a patient treated with photon-based radiotherapy. The receptor source for this set is a woman in her forties or fifties with pancreatic cancer.

The V call is TRBV6-1, the J call TRBJ2-1, with no clear D. Germline V gene data show CDR1 as MNHNS and CDR2 as SASEGT. With 2 bases removed from V and 7 bases from J, the gap between germline ends came to 6 bases. The CDR3 is 12 residues long. Here the CDR3 reads CASSETANEQFF. CDR3 in DNA: TGTGCCAGCAGTGAAACGGCTAATGAGCAGTTCTTC.

CDR3 protein: CASSFSGRVDEQFF. In DNA, the CDR3 is TGTGCCAGCAGCTTTAGCGGGAGGGTGGATGAGCAGTTCTTC. The chain is built from TRBV5-4 and TRBJ2-1, with 11 bases aligning to TRBD2. The CDR3 runs 14 residues. Germline loops: CDR1 SGHNT, CDR2 YYREEE (reference sequence). The trim removed 2 bases at V and 8 bases at J, leaving 3 bases unmatched.

This clone qualifies as medium-sized (0.01 to 0.1%). This chain connects TRBV27 to TRBJ2-7; TRBD2 matches 8 bases. Germline V gene sequence: CDR1 MNHEY, CDR2 SMNVEV (reference sequence). V dropped 5 bases and J dropped 3; count of bases not matched to a gene: 3. The CDR3 is 13 amino acids. CDR3 in DNA: TGTGCCAGCAGTCTCGGGGGGGACTACGAGCAGTACTTC. This encodes CASSLGGDYEQYF.

V gene TRBV18 combines with J gene TRBJ2-3; D possibly corresponds to TRBD2 (6 bases). In germline, CDR1 is KGHSH, CDR2 LQKENI. V lost 3 bases to trimming and J lost 5 bases, with 18 bases between them. This CDR3 has 16 amino acids. The CDR3 loop is CASSPSSGIFGDTQYF. In nucleotides, the CDR3 is TGTGCCAGCTCACCTAGTAGCGGAATCTTCGGAGATACGCAGTATTTT.

The chain recombines TRBV2 with TRBJ2-2; no reliable D call. The CDR3 has 15 residues. CDR1 and CDR2 from the germline V gene are SNHLY and FYNNEI. V gave up 3 bases and J gave up 0 bases, with 8 bases separating them. CDR3 in DNA: TGTGCCAGCAGTGATAGCCCTTCGAACACCGGGGAGCTGTTTTTT. Amino acid sequence: CASSDSPSNTGELFF.

This chain links TRBV6-5 with TRBJ1-1; no definite D call. V gave up 4 bases and J gave up 6 bases, with 9 bases separating them. Germline lookup yields CDR1 MNHEY and CDR2 SVGAGI. The CDR3 runs 12 residues. In DNA form, the CDR3 reads TGTGCCAGCAGTTCATACGGCGCTGAAGCTTTCTTT. Residues: CASSSYGAEAFF.

The table lists this clone with a count of one. The V and J genes are TRBV5-6 and TRBJ2-3; 8 bases map to TRBD1. Trimming cost V 2 bases and J 2 bases; bases outside gene matches: 7. This CDR3 comprises 16 residues. Germline V gene data show CDR1 as SGHDT and CDR2 as YYEEEE. The CDR3 bases are TGTGCCAGCAGCTTAAGACGACAGGGGTACACAGATACGCAGTATTTT. It is translated as CASSLRRQGYTDTQYF.

J is TRBJ2-7 and V is TRBV6-8; weak D call: TRBD1 (6 bases). CDR1 and CDR2 from the germline V gene are MNHGY and SAAAGT. With 9 bases removed from V and 3 bases from J, the gap between germline ends came to 15 bases. This CDR3 has 13 residues. Here the CDR3 reads CARAEAGDYEQYF. The CDR3 DNA reads TGTGCCAGGGCCGAGGCAGGGGACTACGAGCAGTACTTC.

This clone came up once. V and J are TRBV11-2 and TRBJ2-7, with unresolved D. CDR3 size: 13 residues. V was trimmed by 1 base and J by 0 bases, leaving 4 bases between them. CDR1 is SGHAT and CDR2 is FQNNGV in the germline V gene. The CDR3 reads CASSLGGSYEQYF. The CDR3 DNA sequence: TGTGCCAGCAGCTTAGGTGGCTCCTACGAGCAGTACTTC. The entire variable domain, with the rest obtained from reference TRBV11-2 and TRBJ2-7, is as follows: EAGVAQSPRYKIIEKRQSVAFWCNPISGHATLYWYQQILGQGPKLLIQFQNNGVVDDSQLPKDRFSAERLKGVDSTLKIQPAKLEDSAVYLCASSLGGSYEQYFGPGTRLTVT.

The V gene is TRBV29-1, the J gene TRBJ2-3; 9 bases map to TRBD1. CDR1 is SQVTM, CDR2 ANQGSEA, per germline. The CDR3 covers 14 residues. With V trimmed by 3 bases and J by 4 bases, 5 bases remained unmatched. The DNA of the CDR3 is TGCAGCGTTGATGAGGGACAGGGAGCAGATACGCAGTATTTT. This encodes CSVDEGQGADTQYF.

This rearrangement joins TRBV4-3 to TRBJ2-1; 14 nucleotides match TRBD2. This CDR3 comprises 17 residues. Looked up from germline, CDR1 is LGHNA and CDR2 is YSLEER. Trimming took 4 bases from V and 7 from J; bases not matched to a gene: 9. In DNA form, the CDR3 reads TGCGCCAGCAGCCGATCCGGGACTAGCGGGAGTCATAATGAGCAGTTCTTC. Its protein product is CASSRSGTSGSHNEQFF.

V usage is TRBV28 and J usage is TRBJ2-3, with TRBD2 matching 10 bases. This CDR3 has 15 residues. V was pared by 8 bases and J by 6 bases, with 11 bases of the junction left unmatched. The germline V gene encodes CDR1 MDHEN and CDR2 SYDVKM. CDR3 nucleotide sequence: TGTGCCAGCGCCTCTAGCGGGGGTGGAGGGGATACGCAGTATTTT. Its translation: CASASSGGGGDTQYF.